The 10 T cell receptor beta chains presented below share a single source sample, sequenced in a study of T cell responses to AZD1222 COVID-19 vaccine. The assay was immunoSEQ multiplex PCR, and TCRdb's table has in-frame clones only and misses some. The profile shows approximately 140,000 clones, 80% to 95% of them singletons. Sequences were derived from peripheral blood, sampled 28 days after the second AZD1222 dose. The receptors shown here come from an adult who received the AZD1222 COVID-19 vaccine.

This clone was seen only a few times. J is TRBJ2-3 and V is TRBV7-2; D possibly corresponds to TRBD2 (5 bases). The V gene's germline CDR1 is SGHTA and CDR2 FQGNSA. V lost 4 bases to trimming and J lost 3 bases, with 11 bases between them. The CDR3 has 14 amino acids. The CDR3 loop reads CASSSRLPTDTQYF. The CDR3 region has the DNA TGTGCCAGCAGCTCCCGACTACCGACAGATACGCAGTATTTT.

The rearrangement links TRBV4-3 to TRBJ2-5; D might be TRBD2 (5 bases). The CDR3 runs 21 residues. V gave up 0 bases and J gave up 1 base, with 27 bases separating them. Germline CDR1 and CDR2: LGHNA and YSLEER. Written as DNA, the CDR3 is TGCGCCAGCAGCCAAGAGAAGTTGGCGGCGGGCTCATTAGGCCGCCAAGAGACCCAGTACTTC. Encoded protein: CASSQEKLAAGSLGRQETQYF.

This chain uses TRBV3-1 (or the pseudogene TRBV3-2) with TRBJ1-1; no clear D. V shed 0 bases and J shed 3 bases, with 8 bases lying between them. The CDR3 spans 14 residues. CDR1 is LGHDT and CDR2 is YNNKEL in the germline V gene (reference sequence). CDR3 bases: TGTGCCAGCAGCCAAGACCCGAGGGACACTGAAGCTTTCTTT. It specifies CASSQDPRDTEAFF.

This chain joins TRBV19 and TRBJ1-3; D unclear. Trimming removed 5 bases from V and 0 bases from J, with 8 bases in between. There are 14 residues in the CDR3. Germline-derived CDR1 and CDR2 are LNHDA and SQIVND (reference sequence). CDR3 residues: CASSRRLSGNTIYF. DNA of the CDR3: TGTGCCAGTAGTCGAAGGCTCTCTGGAAACACCATATATTTT. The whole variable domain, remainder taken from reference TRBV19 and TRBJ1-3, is DGGITQSPKYLFRKEGQNVTLSCEQNLNHDAMYWYRQDPGQGLRLIYYSQIVNDFQKGDIAEGYSVSREKKESFPLTVTSAQKNPTAFYLCASSRRLSGNTIYFGEGSWLTVV.

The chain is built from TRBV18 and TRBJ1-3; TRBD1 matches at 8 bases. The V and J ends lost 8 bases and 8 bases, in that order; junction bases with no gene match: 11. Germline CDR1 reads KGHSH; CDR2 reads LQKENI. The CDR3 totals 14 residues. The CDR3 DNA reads TGTGCCAGCCTGGAGGACAGGGCCAGTTACACCATATATTTT. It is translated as CASLEDRASYTIYF.

The CDR3 region is CASRRTSGTDTQYF. CDR3 nucleotide sequence: TGTGCCAGCAGAAGGACTAGCGGCACAGATACGCAGTATTTT. The V gene is TRBV7-2, the J gene TRBJ2-3; TRBD2 agrees at 9 bases. The V and J ends lost 6 bases and 1 base, in that order; junction bases with no gene match: 2. The CDR3 is 14 amino acids. The V gene's germline CDR1 is SGHTA and CDR2 FQGNSA.

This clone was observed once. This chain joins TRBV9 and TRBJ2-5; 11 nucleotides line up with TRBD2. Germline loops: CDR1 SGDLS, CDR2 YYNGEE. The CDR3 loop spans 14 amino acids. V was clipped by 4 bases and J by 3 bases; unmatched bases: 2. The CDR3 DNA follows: TGTGCCAGCAGCCCGGGACTAGCGGAAGAGACCCAGTACTTC. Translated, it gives CASSPGLAEETQYF.

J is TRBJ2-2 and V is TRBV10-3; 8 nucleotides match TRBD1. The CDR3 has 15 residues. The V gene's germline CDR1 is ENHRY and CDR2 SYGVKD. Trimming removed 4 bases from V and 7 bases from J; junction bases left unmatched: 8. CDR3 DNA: TGTGCCATCAGTGGGGACAGGAATTCTCGCGGGGAGCTGTTTTTT. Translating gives CAISGDRNSRGELFF.

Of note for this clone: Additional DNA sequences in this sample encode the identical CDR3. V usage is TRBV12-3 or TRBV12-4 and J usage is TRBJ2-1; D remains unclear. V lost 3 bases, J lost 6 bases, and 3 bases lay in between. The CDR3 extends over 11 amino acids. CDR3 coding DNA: TGTGCCAGCAGTTTTTTCAATGAGCAGTTCTTC. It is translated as CASSFFNEQFF.

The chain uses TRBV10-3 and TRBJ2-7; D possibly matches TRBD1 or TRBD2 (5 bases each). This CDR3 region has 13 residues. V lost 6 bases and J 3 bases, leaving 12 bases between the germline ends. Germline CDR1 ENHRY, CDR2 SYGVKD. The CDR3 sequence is CAIRGRADYEQYF. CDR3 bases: TGTGCCATCAGGGGGCGGGCTGACTACGAGCAGTACTTC.